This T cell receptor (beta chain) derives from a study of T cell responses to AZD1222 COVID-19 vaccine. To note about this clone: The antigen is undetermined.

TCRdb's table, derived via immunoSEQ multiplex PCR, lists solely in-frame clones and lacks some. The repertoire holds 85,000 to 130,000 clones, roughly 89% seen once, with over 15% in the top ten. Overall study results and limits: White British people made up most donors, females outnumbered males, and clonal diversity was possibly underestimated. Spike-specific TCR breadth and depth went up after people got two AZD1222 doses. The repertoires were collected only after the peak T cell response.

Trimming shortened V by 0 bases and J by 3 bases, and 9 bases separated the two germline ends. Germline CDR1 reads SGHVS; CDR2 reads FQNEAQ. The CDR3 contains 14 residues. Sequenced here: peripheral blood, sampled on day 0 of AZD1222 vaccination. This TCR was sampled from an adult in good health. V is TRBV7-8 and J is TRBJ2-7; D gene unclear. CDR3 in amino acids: CASSLAARYYEQYF. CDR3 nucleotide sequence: TGTGCCAGCAGCTTAGCGGCCAGATACTACGAGCAGTACTTC.